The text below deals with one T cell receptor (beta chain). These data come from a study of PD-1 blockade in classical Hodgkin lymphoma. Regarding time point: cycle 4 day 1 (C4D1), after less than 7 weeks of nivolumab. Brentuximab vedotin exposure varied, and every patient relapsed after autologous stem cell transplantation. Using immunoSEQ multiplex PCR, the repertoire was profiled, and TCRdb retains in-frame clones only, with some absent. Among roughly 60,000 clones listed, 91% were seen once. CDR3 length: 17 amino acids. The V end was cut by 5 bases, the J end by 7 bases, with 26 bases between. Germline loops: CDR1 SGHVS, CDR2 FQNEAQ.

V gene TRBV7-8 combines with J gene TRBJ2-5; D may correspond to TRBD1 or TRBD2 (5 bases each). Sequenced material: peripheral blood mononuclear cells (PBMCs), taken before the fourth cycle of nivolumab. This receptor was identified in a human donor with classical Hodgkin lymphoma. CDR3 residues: CASSLPAGTSLFGTQYF. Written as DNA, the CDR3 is TGTGCCAGCAGCCTACCTGCCGGGACCTCCCTCTTCGGGACCCAGTACTTC. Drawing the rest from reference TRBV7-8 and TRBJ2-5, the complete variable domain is GAGVSQSPRYKVAKRGQDVALRCDPISGHVSLFWYQQALGQGPEFLTYFQNEAQLDKSGLPSDRFFAERPEGSVSTLKIQRTQQEDSAVYLCASSLPAGTSLFGTQYFGPGTRLLVL.